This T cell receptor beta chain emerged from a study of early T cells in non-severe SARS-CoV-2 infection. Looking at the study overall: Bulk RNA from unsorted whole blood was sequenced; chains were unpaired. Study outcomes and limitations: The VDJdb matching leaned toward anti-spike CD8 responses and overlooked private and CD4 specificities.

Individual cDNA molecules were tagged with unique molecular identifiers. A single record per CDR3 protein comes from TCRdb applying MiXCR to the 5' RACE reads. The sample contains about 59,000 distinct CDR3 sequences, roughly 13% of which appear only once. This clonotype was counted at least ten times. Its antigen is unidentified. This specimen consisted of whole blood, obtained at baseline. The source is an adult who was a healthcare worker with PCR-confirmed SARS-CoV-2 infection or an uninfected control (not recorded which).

CDR3 sequence: CASSFQQGARGYTF. The CDR3 DNA reads TGTGCCAGCAGCTTTCAACAGGGGGCTCGTGGCTACACCTTC. V usage is TRBV7-2 and J usage is TRBJ1-2; the match to TRBD1 covers 9 bases. CDR1 SGHTA and CDR2 FQGNSA come from the germline V gene. Germline trimming cut 3 bases from V and 7 bases from J; bases unmatched to any gene: 6. The CDR3 covers 14 residues.